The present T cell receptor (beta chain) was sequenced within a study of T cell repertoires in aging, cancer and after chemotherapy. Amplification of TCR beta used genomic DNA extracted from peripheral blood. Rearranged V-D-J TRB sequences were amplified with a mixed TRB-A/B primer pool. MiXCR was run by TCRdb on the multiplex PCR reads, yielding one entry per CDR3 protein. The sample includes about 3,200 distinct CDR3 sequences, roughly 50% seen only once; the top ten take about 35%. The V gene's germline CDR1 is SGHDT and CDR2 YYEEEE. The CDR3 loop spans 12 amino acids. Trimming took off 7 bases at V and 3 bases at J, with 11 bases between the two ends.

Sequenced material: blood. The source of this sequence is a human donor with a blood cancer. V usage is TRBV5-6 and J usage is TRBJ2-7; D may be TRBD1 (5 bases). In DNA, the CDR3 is TGTGCCAGCGCTAGGGGCGGCTACGAGCAGTACTTC. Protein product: CASARGGYEQYF.